This TCR beta chain derives from a study of blood T cells in healthy people across ages. There are 13 residues in the CDR3. Trimming removed 3 bases from V and 18 bases from J, with 18 bases in between. Through a sample-barcoded 5' primer and a J-beta primer mix, a second PCR was run for about 6 to 12 cycles. MiXCR, run by TCRdb on the 5' RACE reads, gives a single entry per CDR3 protein. In the table there are about a million distinct CDR3 sequences, about 53% of which are singletons. The sample comprised blood. This clonotype originated in a woman aged 55-70 years in good health. This chain joins TRBV12-3 or TRBV12-4 and TRBJ1-6; D gene ambiguous. This chain's CDR3 is CASSFLGFKSPHF. The DNA of the CDR3 is TGTGCCAGCAGTTTTTTGGGGTTTAAATCCCCCCACTTT.